The source of this T cell receptor (beta chain) is a study of blood T cell repertoires in COVID-19. The authors' processing: Reference gene primer amplification gave nucleated cell count estimates. Sequencing used immunoSEQ multiplex PCR; TCRdb keeps in-frame clones, though not all of them. V and J calls and clone size are copied from that table; D and trimming were computed from the DNA. The sample comprises about 200,000 clones, around 80% of which are singletons, and around 8.7% rests with the top ten. This clone was recorded only once. With 4 bases removed from V and 8 bases from J, the gap between germline ends came to 20 bases. This CDR3 has 15 amino acids. Germline lookup yields CDR1 SGHDN and CDR2 FVKESK.

V gene TRBV14 combines with J gene TRBJ1-2; no definite D call. Sequencing was carried out using peripheral blood. This clonotype was obtained from a woman in her 50s with acute or convalescent COVID-19. This CDR3 is CASSLSYQVRMGYTF. CDR3 coding DNA: TGTGCCAGCAGCCTCTCGTACCAGGTCCGTATGGGCTACACCTTC.